This TCR beta chain appears in the sequencing data of a study of T cells in tuberculosis. For the study at large: The T cells targeted glucose monomycolate, a mycobacterial lipid, via CD1B. A South African cohort included IGRA-negative adolescents, latently infected IGRA-positive adolescents and adults with active tuberculosis. Findings of the study overall: Selection depended on which cryopreserved specimens were available.

TCRdb's copy holds only in-frame clones and misses some; the assay was immunoSEQ multiplex PCR. The repertoire holds about 35,000 clones, with less than 95% as singletons. CDR1 and CDR2 (germline): MGHRA, YSYEKL. V lost 4 bases and J lost 0, with 21 bases in between. The CDR3 is 18 amino acids. A remark on this clone: Its antigen is unknown.

Specimen: PBMCs. This receptor was obtained from a donor aged 5-35 years with latent tuberculosis or without tuberculosis infection. Some clones in this sample may be carry-over from other donors' samples. V gene TRBV4-1 combines with J gene TRBJ1-1, with a weak D call TRBD1 (5 bases). DNA of the CDR3: TGCGCCAGCAGCCGTTACCCGATCCAGGCGGGGGTGAACACTGAAGCTTTCTTT. Translating gives CASSRYPIQAGVNTEAFF.